This TCR beta chain was retrieved from a study of graft-versus-host responses after intestinal transplantation (TCRdb year 2021). About the investigation overall: The transplants that recipients received were multivisceral, liver-intestinal, or isolated intestinal. Every recipient was given anti-thymocyte globulin induction, then maintenance tacrolimus and steroids for around three years. Graft-versus-host and host-versus-graft alloreactive T cell clones were tracked in the graft, circulation and bone marrow after intestinal transplantation using bulk TCR-beta CDR3 sequencing. To identify alloreactive clones, pre-transplant mixed lymphocyte reaction products were sequenced and compared with unstimulated pre-transplant donor and recipient T cells. The cohort enrolled fewer than 25 intestinal transplant recipients including one retransplant, and a few patients lacking pretransplant specimens were excluded. Instead of going to the commercial service, samples from a few later patients were sequenced in-house on an Illumina MiSeq and processed with MiXCR. Donor T cell macrochimerism was defined as a peak of at least 4% donor T cells among recipient peripheral blood mononuclear cells. General study outcomes and caveats: GvH clones were found in recipient bone marrow, and some of the GvH clones appeared earlier in ileal mucosa or blood, which is consistent with an intestinal mucosal origin. Early after transplant, peak levels of circulating GvH clones were associated with declines in HvG clones. Patients with donor T cell macrochimerism had high GvH to HvG T cell clonal ratios in their allografts. The conclusions were limited by the relatively low number and heterogeneity of the intestinal transplant patients.

The time point label on this specimen signifies: cells obtained before transplantation from donor or recipient. CD3+CD4+ and CD3+CD8+ populations were FACS-sorted from unstimulated pre-transplant donor and recipient cells taken from spleen or lymph nodes. Comment on this clone: The antigen this receptor binds is unknown. Base qualities are not recorded, but no much larger clone differs from it by a single base.

Libraries were constructed by the immunoSEQ multiplex PCR assay. For most patients, genomic DNA was isolated with the Qiagen DNeasy Blood and Tissue Kit and sent frozen to Adaptive Biotechnologies for TCR sequencing. For most patients, genomic DNA was subjected to high-throughput TCR-beta CDR3 sequencing by Adaptive Biotechnologies. Per the authors' processing: TCR sequencing data were retrieved from Adaptive's ImmunoSEQ software for about 17 patients, whereas a few other patients were processed with MiXCR and VDJtools. To correct CD4 versus CD8 sorting errors, any sequence found in both subsets at a frequency ratio below 5:1 was removed. CDR3 nucleotide sequences shared by donor and recipient were removed because the origin of these sequences could not be assigned. To be classed as alloreactive, a clone needed at least 2-fold expansion over unstimulated cells and a minimum CFSE-low frequency of 0.002% (template counts) or 0.001% (read counts). Mappable clones were those detected in sequenced pre-transplant spleen, lymph node, or MLR CFSE-low populations of the donor or recipient. The cumulative frequency of alloreactive clones was calculated as a percentage of all sequences, weighted by copy number. This is the immuneACCESS table as TCRdb keeps it, with only in-frame sequences that have V and J called. A part of the clones is gone; compared with another copy, unresolved V genes explain less than half, and the rest is unexplained. V and J calls plus clone size are reproduced from that table; the DNA served to infer D and trimming. The sample table lists roughly 120,000 clones, 90% of them with a count of one. About 0.18% of the sample is in the top ten clones.

Trimming takes 3 bases off V and 0 bases off J; junction bases not matched to a gene: 2. The germline V gene yields SGHRS for CDR1 and YFSETQ for CDR2. The CDR3 starts with the cysteine, ends with the phenylalanine, and has 16 residues. Of all the DNA, just the CDR3 is kept, 48 bases in frame from base 1. The material sequenced was unstimulated CD4+ T cells sorted from spleen or lymph node cells, taken before intestinal transplant. The TCR originated in a human donor who received an intestinal transplant. The chain employs TRBV5-1 and TRBJ1-6, with 8 middle bases fitting TRBD1. The CDR3 protein: CASSSGQGSYNSPLHF. The nucleotide sequence reads as follows: TGCGCCAGCAGCTCCGGACAGGGCTCCTATAATTCACCCCTCCACTTT.